The 28 T cell receptor beta chains given below trace back to one sample, sequenced in a study of cytomegalovirus exposure and HLA in healthy donors. PCR primers comprised 60 Vbeta and 13 Jbeta primers. Data came from immunoSEQ multiplex PCR; TCRdb stores just in-frame clones and leaves some out. The table has about 140,000 clones, more than 75% seen once; the top ten hold approximately 4%. The sequenced sample consisted of PBMCs. The receptors come from a young man in good health and CMV-seronegative.

The chain uses TRBV27 and TRBJ1-1; a weak D match, TRBD1 (5 bases). The germline CDR1 and CDR2 sequences are MNHEY and SMNVEV (reference sequence). The ends were cut back, 2 bases at V and 7 bases at J, with 17 bases in the middle. This CDR3 contains 15 residues. The CDR3 is CASSLNPLRGGEAFF. Written as DNA, the CDR3 is TGTGCCAGCAGTTTAAATCCCCTCCGGGGGGGTGAAGCTTTCTTT.

V usage is TRBV30 and J usage is TRBJ1-6; tentatively, D is TRBD1 (6 bases). V was trimmed by 2 bases and J by 9 bases, leaving 11 bases between them. Germline V gives CDR1 GTSNPN, CDR2 SVGIG (reference sequence). This CDR3 region has 13 residues. The CDR3 DNA sequence: TGTGCCTGGAGTTTGCAGGGGCTTTCACCCCTCCACTTT. This codes for CAWSLQGLSPLHF. Looking up the rest from reference TRBV30 and TRBJ1-6 gives the full variable domain: SQTIHQWPATLVQPVGSPLSLECTVEGTSNPNLYWYRQAAGRGLQLLFYSVGIGQISSEVPQNLSASRPQDRQFILSSKKLLLSDSGFYLCAWSLQGLSPLHFGNGTRLTVT.

V usage is TRBV6-5 and J usage is TRBJ1-2, with 8 bases lining up with TRBD1. CDR3 length: 16 amino acids. J gave up 3 bases and V 3 bases, and 9 bases lay outside the gene matches. In germline, CDR1 is MNHEY, CDR2 SVGAGI. CDR3 coding DNA: TGTGCCAGCAGTTATCCCCTCACAGGGGGAGACTATGGCTACACCTTC. It is translated as CASSYPLTGGDYGYTF.

This clone was counted a few times. The CDR3 here is CASTGQGNYGYTF. CDR3 coding DNA: TGTGCCAGTACCGGACAGGGAAACTATGGCTACACCTTC. The chain carries TRBV19 and TRBJ1-2; 8 positions match TRBD1. The CDR3 totals 13 residues. Per germline, CDR1 LNHDA and CDR2 SQIVND (reference sequence). The J segment lost 2 bases and the V segment lost 7 bases, leaving 3 bases of the junction unmatched.

The V call is TRBV7-3, the J call TRBJ2-5, with D possibly TRBD2 on 5 matching bases. Trimming took 4 bases from V and 9 from J, leaving 15 bases between them. Per germline, CDR1 SGHTA and CDR2 FQGTGA. This CDR3 has 13 amino acids. CDR3 sequence: CASSYQAAGAQYF. CDR3 DNA sequence: TGTGCCAGCAGCTACCAAGCTGCGGGCGCCCAGTACTTC. The full variable domain, in which reference TRBV7-3 and TRBJ2-5 provide the parts outside the CDR3, is GAGVSQTPSNKVTEKGKYVELRCDPISGHTALYWYRQSLGQGPEFLIYFQGTGAADDSGLPNDRFFAVRPEGSVSTLKIQRTERGDSAVYLCASSYQAAGAQYFGPGTRLLVL.

In its sample, this clone was seen once. V and J are TRBV5-1 and TRBJ1-2, with 8 bases aligning to TRBD1. Germline V gene sequence: CDR1 SGHRS, CDR2 YFSETQ. The J segment lost 1 base and the V segment lost 4 bases, leaving 3 bases of the junction unmatched. CDR3 length: 14 amino acids. The CDR3 sequence: CASSIQGGNYGYTF. CDR3 sequence (DNA): TGCGCCAGCAGCATACAGGGGGGTAACTATGGCTACACCTTC.

The chain's CDR3 is CASSLSLFLGLKEGTQYF. The CDR3, as DNA: TGTGCCAGTAGCCTGTCCCTTTTCCTAGGACTCAAGGAGGGTACGCAGTATTTT. This sequence joins TRBV19 and TRBJ2-3; weak D call: TRBD2 (6 bases). V lost 6 bases, J lost 8 bases, and 30 bases lay in between. Per germline, CDR1 LNHDA and CDR2 SQIVND (reference sequence). The length of the CDR3 is 18 residues.

The chain's CDR3 is CASRRGGPGTDTQYF. The CDR3 DNA reads TGCGCCAGCAGGAGGGGAGGGCCTGGCACAGATACGCAGTATTTT. The chain combines TRBV5-1 with TRBJ2-3; 7 nucleotides agree with TRBD2. V lost 5 bases and J lost 1; bases outside the gene matches: 7. Germline CDR1 and CDR2: SGHRS and YFSETQ. The CDR3 runs 15 residues.

The chain couples TRBV2 to TRBJ1-1, with D maybe TRBD1 (6 bases). V was cut by 6 bases and J by 3 bases, with 11 bases left in between. Germline CDR1 and CDR2: SNHLY and FYNNEI. This CDR3 is built from 13 residues. The DNA of the CDR3 is TGTGCCAGCAGGAGGCAGGGGTACACTGAAGCTTTCTTT. The encoded protein is CASRRQGYTEAFF.

The chain carries TRBV7-8 and TRBJ1-2, with TRBD1 matching 9 bases. This CDR3 has 13 amino acids. Germline CDR1 reads SGHVS; CDR2 reads FQNEAQ. The V and J ends lost 5 bases and 5 bases, in that order; junction bases with no gene match: 3. This CDR3 reads CASSTGTGYGYTF. The CDR3, as DNA: TGTGCCAGCAGCACTGGGACAGGGTATGGCTACACCTTC.

The rearrangement joins TRBV10-2 to TRBJ1-1; TRBD1 matches at 7 bases. From germline, CDR1 is WSHSY and CDR2 SAAADI. The CDR3 sequence is 12 residues long. Trimming took 7 bases from V and 6 from J; bases not matched to a gene: 5. In nucleotides, the CDR3 is TGCGCCAGCAAACAGGGGTACGCTGAAGCTTTCTTT. Translated: CASKQGYAEAFF.

This clone was counted between two and nine times. The rearrangement joins TRBV6-1 to TRBJ2-3; D is perhaps TRBD2 (7 bases). CDR3 size: 13 residues. The germline V gene encodes CDR1 MNHNS and CDR2 SASEGT. V lost 6 bases to trimming and J lost 5 bases, with 12 bases between them. DNA for the CDR3: TGTGCCAGCAGGGCCGGGGGGCGAGATACGCAGTATTTT. Protein sequence: CASRAGGRDTQYF.

This clone was counted between two and nine times. The chain carries TRBV10-2 and TRBJ2-1, with TRBD2 identical over 9 bases. Germline-derived CDR1 and CDR2 are WSHSY and SAAADI. This CDR3 comprises 14 residues. V trimming: 8 bases; J trimming: 5 bases; junction bases outside the gene matches: 7. CDR3 region: CASGISGGDNEQFF. The CDR3 nucleotides read TGCGCCAGCGGGATTAGCGGGGGAGACAATGAGCAGTTCTTC.

The V gene is TRBV6-5, the J gene TRBJ2-3; 8 bases agree with TRBD2. This CDR3 has 15 amino acids. V shed 7 bases, J shed 2 bases, and the junction held 8 bases outside the gene matches. Germline CDR1 MNHEY, CDR2 SVGAGI. The CDR3 here is CASKKIAGYTDTQYF. The CDR3, as DNA: TGTGCCAGCAAAAAAATAGCGGGGTACACAGATACGCAGTATTTT.

CDR3 sequence (DNA): TGTGCCCCTCCGACGGGAGGGCGCACAGATACGCAGTATTTT. Translation gives CAPPTGGRTDTQYF. V and J are TRBV5-4 and TRBJ2-3; 8 positions agree with TRBD2. Germline CDR1 is SGHNT and CDR2 is YYREEE (reference sequence). The CDR3 sequence is 14 residues long. V lost 10 bases to trimming and J lost 1 base; unmatched junction nucleotides: 8.

This chain links TRBV7-2 with TRBJ1-4; 9 nucleotides match TRBD1. V lost 1 base and J lost 6; bases outside the gene matches: 3. From germline, CDR1 is SGHTA and CDR2 FQGNSA. The CDR3 is made up of 15 amino acids. The DNA for the CDR3 is TGTGCCAGCAGCTTAGGGGACAGGGACGATGAAAAACTGTTTTTT. Translating it yields CASSLGDRDDEKLFF. Looking up the rest from reference TRBV7-2 and TRBJ1-4 gives the full variable domain: GAGVSQSPSNKVTEKGKDVELRCDPISGHTALYWYRQSLGQGLEFLIYFQGNSAPDKSGLPSDRFSAERTGGSVSTLTIQRTQQEDSAVYLCASSLGDRDDEKLFFGSGTQLSVL.

This clone was detected once. This chain links TRBV6-6 with TRBJ2-5; 7 bases fit TRBD2. CDR3 size: 11 residues. V lost 7 bases and J lost 11; bases outside the gene matches: 7. Germline V lookup: CDR1 MNHNY, CDR2 SVGAGI (reference sequence). The DNA for the CDR3 is TGTGCCAGCATGTCGGGGGGAGAGCAGTACTTC. This gives the protein CASMSGGEQYF.

The J gene is TRBJ2-7, the V gene TRBV27, with D possibly matching TRBD1 (5 bases). In germline, CDR1 is MNHEY, CDR2 SMNVEV (reference sequence). V was trimmed by 6 bases and J by 6 bases, leaving 21 bases between them. This CDR3 has 15 amino acids. CDR3 bases: TGTGCCAGCAGCCTAACTCCCACCGACAGCGCCGAGCAGTACTTC. Translating gives CASSLTPTDSAEQYF.

This chain joins TRBV6-1 and TRBJ2-5; D is unclear. The V gene's germline CDR1 is MNHNS and CDR2 SASEGT. Trimming left V 3 bases short and J 3 bases short, with 5 bases between. The CDR3 loop spans 12 amino acids. For the CDR3, the DNA is TGTGCCAGCAGTGAGAGAAAAGAGACCCAGTACTTC. Residues: CASSERKETQYF.

The chain couples TRBV7-3 to TRBJ2-3, with 8 bases identical to TRBD2. Unmatched junction bases numbered 16, after V lost 3 bases and J lost 5 bases. Germline loops: CDR1 SGHTA, CDR2 FQGTGA. The CDR3 is 18 residues long. CDR3 bases: TGTGCCAGCAGCTTCCGCCGCGGGAGCGGGAGATTGGAAGATACGCAGTATTTT. Protein sequence: CASSFRRGSGRLEDTQYF.

This clone was observed a handful of times. The V and J genes are TRBV5-1 and TRBJ2-1; 8 bases map to TRBD1. CDR3 length: 13 amino acids. J was trimmed by 6 bases and V by 4 bases; bases with no gene match: 3. Looked up from germline, CDR1 is SGHRS and CDR2 is YFSETQ. The CDR3 region has the DNA TGCGCCAGCAGCCTGGACAGGGTCAATGAGCAGTTCTTC. This codes for CASSLDRVNEQFF. Full variable domain (remainder filled in from reference TRBV5-1 and TRBJ2-1): KAGVTQTPRYLIKTRGQQVTLSCSPISGHRSVSWYQQTPGQGLQFLFEYFSETQRNKGNFPGRFSGRQFSNSRSEMNVSTLELGDSALYLCASSLDRVNEQFFGPGTRLTVL.

This clone was observed a single time. This chain connects TRBV19 to TRBJ2-2, with D maybe TRBD2 (5 bases). Germline CDR1 and CDR2: LNHDA and SQIVND (reference sequence). The CDR3 loop spans 16 amino acids. V was shortened by 5 bases and J by 0 bases, with 13 bases between the two germline ends. CDR3 bases: TGTGCCAGTAGTGTCCTCGGACTTTCGAACACCGGGGAGCTGTTTTTT. It yields the protein CASSVLGLSNTGELFF.

This clone came up a few times. The chain recombines TRBV7-9 with TRBJ1-2; D is possibly TRBD1 (6 bases). V was pared by 1 base and J by 3 bases, with 6 bases between. Germline V gene lookup returns CDR1 SEHNR and CDR2 FQNEAQ (reference sequence). This CDR3 is 13 amino acids long. The DNA for the CDR3 is TGTGCCAGCAGCTTAGGGACAGACTATGGCTACACCTTC. As protein: CASSLGTDYGYTF.

This chain links TRBV6-6 with TRBJ2-2; D may be TRBD1 (6 bases). The CDR3 consists of 16 residues. V gave up 6 bases and J gave up 4 bases, with 18 bases separating them. Looked up from germline, CDR1 is MNHNY and CDR2 is SVGAGI (reference sequence). Written as DNA, the CDR3 is TGTGCCAGCAGACTCTTCCGGGACAAAACCACCGGGGAGCTGTTTTTT. It yields the protein CASRLFRDKTTGELFF.

This rearrangement joins TRBV7-3 to TRBJ1-1; TRBD1 aligns across 12 bases. V lost 5 bases, J lost 9 bases, and 7 bases stayed unmatched. The CDR3 loop spans 14 amino acids. The germline CDR1 and CDR2 sequences are SGHTA and FQGTGA. The CDR3 nucleotides read TGTGCCAGCAGCCTGGGACAGGGGGCGCGCAAAGCTTTCTTT. This codes for CASSLGQGARKAFF.

CDR3 region: CASSLATSGSRNEQFF. The DNA for the CDR3 is TGTGCCAGCAGCTTAGCGACTAGCGGGAGTCGGAATGAGCAGTTCTTC. The gene calls are TRBV7-6 and TRBJ2-1; 12 bases fit TRBD2. Germline assignment: CDR1 SGHVS and CDR2 FNYEAQ. The J segment lost 7 bases and the V segment lost 0 bases, leaving 4 bases of the junction unmatched. The CDR3 extends over 16 amino acids.

CDR3 loop: CASSLTGVLEEQYF. CDR3 nucleotide sequence: TGCGCCAGCAGCCTGACAGGGGTTCTGGAGGAGCAGTACTTC. The genes are TRBV5-1 and TRBJ2-7, with TRBD1 matching 8 bases. Germline assignment: CDR1 SGHRS and CDR2 YFSETQ. Trimming at V came to 4 bases and at J to 7 bases, leaving 10 bases not matched to a gene. CDR3 length: 14 residues.

The genes are TRBV5-1 and TRBJ2-7; D gene unclear. The CDR3 runs 13 residues. Per germline, CDR1 SGHRS and CDR2 YFSETQ. Trimming pared 0 bases from V and 0 bases from J, leaving 4 bases between. The CDR3 coding sequence is TGCGCCAGCAGCTTGGGGGCCTCCTACGAGCAGTACTTC. It is translated as CASSLGASYEQYF. Full variable domain (remainder filled in from reference TRBV5-1 and TRBJ2-7): KAGVTQTPRYLIKTRGQQVTLSCSPISGHRSVSWYQQTPGQGLQFLFEYFSETQRNKGNFPGRFSGRQFSNSRSEMNVSTLELGDSALYLCASSLGASYEQYFGPGTRLTVT.